Listed below are T cell receptor beta chains from one sample, sequenced in a study of control samples from healthy donors and cancer patients. Produced via immunoSEQ multiplex PCR; TCRdb's table is partial and in-frame only. The sample shows roughly 84,000 clones, roughly 89% of them seen only once. The sequenced sample was blood. The receptors were sampled from a man aged 50 to 60 in good health. Both conserved end residues are part of each CDR3. A D gene is named only where the DNA matches it firmly. Clone size is given for some rows only: seen once, a few or many times, or a class if the clone is expanded.

abundance	v_gene	j_gene	d_gene	CDR3aa	CDR3nt
once	TRBV6-6	TRBJ2-4	-	CASSSPGLVGENIQYF	TGTGCCAGCAGTTCTCCCGGACTGGTCGGGGAAAACATTCAGTACTTC
-	TRBV24-1	TRBJ2-7	-	CATSDPGSPYEQYF	TGTGCCACCAGTGACCCCGGGAGTCCCTACGAGCAGTACTTC
few	TRBV5-6	TRBJ1-2	-	CASSFDLRNGYGYTF	TGTGCCAGCAGCTTCGACTTGCGGAACGGCTATGGCTACACCTTC
-	TRBV20-1	TRBJ2-1	-	CSAKNWGEQFF	TGCAGTGCTAAAAATTGGGGTGAGCAGTTCTTC
-	TRBV12-5	TRBJ1-5	-	CASGTAIGRNQPQHF	TGTGCTAGTGGAACGGCCATCGGGCGCAATCAGCCCCAGCATTTT
-	TRBV29-1	TRBJ1-3	-	CSGTRTIGSGNTIYF	TGCAGCGGTACAAGGACGATAGGCTCGGGAAACACCATATATTTT
-	TRBV7-9	TRBJ2-5	-	CASSLSNRGQTQYF	TGTGCCAGCAGCTTATCCAACCGGGGACAGACCCAGTACTTC
-	TRBV10-3	TRBJ2-5	TRBD1	CAISPTGAKETQYF	TGTGCCATCAGCCCTACAGGGGCGAAAGAGACCCAGTACTTC
-	TRBV10-3	TRBJ2-3	TRBD2	CAIGQLAGGTDTQYF	TGTGCCATCGGTCAACTAGCGGGGGGCACAGATACGCAGTATTTT
once	TRBV5-6	TRBJ2-7	TRBD1	CASSGDRVPYEQYF	TGTGCCAGCAGCGGGGACAGGGTCCCCTACGAGCAGTACTTC
-	TRBV10-3	TRBJ1-2	-	CAISDQGEDYGYTF	TGTGCCATCAGTGACCAAGGGGAGGACTATGGCTACACCTTC
-	TRBV19	TRBJ2-2	TRBD1	CASTRKQGTNTGELFF	TGTGCCAGTACCCGAAAACAGGGGACCAACACCGGGGAGCTGTTTTTT
-	TRBV6-6	TRBJ2-1	-	CASSFSQTGNEQFF	TGTGCCAGCAGTTTCTCCCAGACAGGCAATGAGCAGTTCTTC
-	TRBV19	TRBJ1-3	-	CASRGAFSSGNTIYF	TGTGCCAGTAGAGGAGCGTTTAGCTCTGGAAACACCATATATTTT
-	TRBV5-4	TRBJ2-7	-	CASSLQGIEQYF	TGTGCCAGCAGCTTGCAGGGGATCGAGCAGTACTTC
once	TRBV2	TRBJ1-3	-	CASTQGGSGNTIYF	TGTGCCAGCACCCAGGGAGGCTCTGGAAACACCATATATTTT
-	TRBV19	TRBJ1-5	-	CASSIEEYQPQHF	TGTGCCAGTAGTATAGAGGAATATCAGCCCCAGCATTTT
once	TRBV5-1	TRBJ1-1	TRBD1	CASSPRTGDTEAFF	TGCGCCAGCAGCCCACGGACAGGAGACACTGAAGCTTTCTTT
-	TRBV29-1	TRBJ1-1	-	CSVVSRGNTEAFF	TGCAGCGTTGTATCTCGGGGGAACACTGAAGCTTTCTTT
-	TRBV29-1	TRBJ1-5	-	CSVGPNPNQPQHF	TGCAGCGTAGGCCCAAACCCAAATCAGCCCCAGCATTTT
once	TRBV4-1	TRBJ1-4	TRBD1	CASSQNPTTGAHNEKLFF	TGCGCCAGCAGCCAAAACCCGACCACAGGGGCGCATAATGAAAAACTGTTTTTT
-	TRBV5-6	TRBJ1-1	-	CASSLVELLNTEAFF	TGTGCCAGCAGCTTGGTTGAGTTATTGAACACTGAAGCTTTCTTT
-	TRBV5-8	TRBJ2-7	-	CASSLTRKYEQYF	TGTGCCAGCAGCTTGACTAGGAAGTACGAGCAGTACTTC
once	TRBV7-2	TRBJ1-5	-	CASSLDQGGNQPQHF	TGTGCCAGCAGCTTAGATCAGGGTGGTAATCAGCCCCAGCATTTT
-	TRBV19	TRBJ1-5	-	CASSITRTSQPQHF	TGTGCCAGTAGTATTACAAGGACCAGCCAGCCCCAGCATTTT
-	TRBV12-3/TRBV12-4	TRBJ1-1	TRBD1	CATRQGGTEAFF	TGTGCCACACGACAGGGGGGCACTGAAGCTTTCTTT
-	TRBV18	TRBJ1-2	TRBD1	CASSPDRGWGYGYTF	TGTGCCAGCTCACCCGACAGGGGTTGGGGCTATGGCTACACCTTC
few	TRBV6-5	TRBJ1-3	-	CASSFDSGNTIYF	TGTGCCAGCAGTTTTGACTCTGGAAACACCATATATTTT
once	TRBV30	TRBJ2-7	-	CAWTFQRGGEQYF	TGTGCCTGGACCTTCCAGAGAGGGGGCGAGCAGTACTTC
-	TRBV6-6	TRBJ1-3	TRBD1	CASRRDRDRGNTIYF	TGTGCCAGCAGACGAGACAGGGACAGGGGAAACACCATATATTTT
once	TRBV7-2	TRBJ2-3	-	CASRQVLTDTQYF	TGTGCCAGCCGACAGGTACTCACAGATACGCAGTATTTT
-	TRBV6-6	TRBJ1-3	TRBD1	CASSSGTGLGNTIYF	TGTGCCAGCAGTTCCGGGACAGGGCTCGGAAACACCATATATTTT
-	TRBV6-1	TRBJ2-7	-	CASSEAVIREQYF	TGTGCCAGCAGTGAAGCGGTAATCCGGGAGCAGTACTTC
-	TRBV3-1/TRBV3-2	TRBJ1-2	TRBD1	CASSPGTGNINYGYTF	TGTGCCAGCAGTCCCGGGACAGGGAATATCAACTATGGCTACACCTTC
-	TRBV14	TRBJ1-6	-	CASSQDPPKGKSSPLHF	TGTGCCAGCAGCCAAGATCCCCCTAAGGGGAAGAGTTCACCCCTCCACTTT
-	TRBV6-5	TRBJ1-1	-	CASAMTANTEAFF	TGTGCCAGCGCAATGACAGCGAACACTGAAGCTTTCTTT
-	TRBV3-1/TRBV3-2	TRBJ1-6	-	CASSQGIYSPLHF	TGTGCCAGCAGTCAAGGGATCTATTCACCCCTCCACTTT
-	TRBV11-1	TRBJ2-3	-	CASTHQGADTQYF	TGTGCCAGCACCCATCAAGGGGCGGATACGCAGTATTTT
-	TRBV18	TRBJ1-5	-	CASSPPGGDQPQHF	TGTGCCAGCTCACCACCGGGGGGGGATCAGCCCCAGCATTTT
-	TRBV5-6	TRBJ1-1	-	CASSSQVPTEAFF	TGTGCCAGCAGCTCCCAGGTTCCCACTGAAGCTTTCTTT
-	TRBV9	TRBJ2-2	-	CASSVAVGTGELFF	TGTGCCAGCAGCGTAGCTGTGGGAACCGGGGAGCTGTTTTTT
-	TRBV7-9	TRBJ2-3	TRBD2	CASSFPAGGRDTQYF	TGTGCCAGCAGTTTTCCAGCGGGGGGGCGAGATACGCAGTATTTT
-	TRBV19	TRBJ1-3	-	CASTGGSGNTIYF	TGTGCCAGTACGGGTGGGTCTGGAAACACCATATATTTT
-	TRBV6-1	TRBJ2-3	-	CASSEMAHTDTQYF	TGTGCCAGCAGTGAGATGGCACACACAGATACGCAGTATTTT
-	TRBV5-1	TRBJ1-2	TRBD1	CASNRDRDREGYTF	TGCGCCAGCAACCGGGACAGGGATCGGGAAGGCTACACCTTC
-	TRBV7-2	TRBJ2-3	-	CASSLDTSGDTQYF	TGTGCCAGCAGCTTAGACACTAGTGGGGATACGCAGTATTTT
-	TRBV14	TRBJ1-3	-	CASRRDSGGGTIYF	TGTGCCAGCAGGCGGGACTCTGGTGGTGGCACCATATATTTT
-	TRBV19	TRBJ1-1	-	CASSVSDSNTEAFF	TGTGCCAGTAGTGTGTCAGACTCGAACACTGAAGCTTTCTTT